The T cell receptor beta chain under discussion was sequenced for a study of T-cell reconstitution after alpha-beta-depleted transplantation in children. Looked up from germline, CDR1 is DFQATT and CDR2 is SNEGSKA (reference sequence). The CDR3 has 13 amino acids. V was pared by 3 bases and J by 2 bases, with 8 bases between. Unique molecular identifiers were incorporated into the prepared TCRbeta library. TCRdb used MiXCR to reprocess the PCR reads, holding one entry per CDR3 protein. The sample includes some 500,000 distinct CDR3 sequences, 15% to 20% of them seen just once. The clonotype originates from a human donor who donated a stem cell graft to a child with acute lymphoblastic leukemia. V is TRBV20-1 and J is TRBJ1-3, with D unclear. The sample here was PBMCs from the stem cell graft donor, taken from the stem cell graft. The CDR3 region has the DNA TGCAGTGCTAGTACTGTTACTGGAAACACCATATATTTT. Translated: CSASTVTGNTIYF.